This TCR beta chain was obtained from a study of blood T cell repertoires in COVID-19. About the research overall: Samples of COVID-19 (acute and convalescent) were obtained from the United States, Italy and Spain. In each case, the material was cDNA or gDNA derived from T cells, B-cell-depleted T cells, or PBMCs.

There are 13 residues in the CDR3. V was shortened by 5 bases and J by 7 bases, with 15 bases between the two germline ends. This clone is judged medium-sized (0.01 to 0.1%). Authors' processing steps: Estimation of nucleated cell counts was performed using reference gene primer amplification. Measured with immunoSEQ multiplex PCR; TCRdb has only the in-frame clones, and not every one. That table is the source of V, J and clone size, and D and trimming were worked out from the DNA. Among 250,000 or so clones, 70% to 85% were seen once, and the ten largest hold under 2%. The TCR originated in a woman of 80 years or more with acute or convalescent COVID-19. The genes are TRBV12-3 or TRBV12-4 and TRBJ2-7; the D gene is possibly TRBD1 (6 bases). The sequencing sample was made of peripheral blood. The CDR3 loop reads CASSGGTGNEQYF. CDR3 sequence (DNA): TGTGCCAGCAGTGGTGGTACAGGGAATGAGCAGTACTTC.